This T cell receptor beta chain was found in a study of blood T cell repertoires in COVID-19. Study details: The United States, Italy and Spain were the sources of the acute and convalescent COVID-19 samples.

The CDR3 is 13 amino acids. Germline CDR1 LNHDA, CDR2 SQIVND (reference sequence). Deletions cut 1 base from V and 7 bases from J, with 8 bases between. Original methodology: It was from reference gene primer amplification that nucleated cell counts were estimated. Generated by immunoSEQ multiplex PCR, the TCRdb table keeps only in-frame clones and is missing some. For V, J and clone size, that table is used; D and trimming come from the DNA. Among about 270,000 clones listed, approximately 86% were seen once. The genes are TRBV19 and TRBJ1-5, with no clear D. The material sequenced was peripheral blood. This TCR was sampled from a man between 40 and 49 years old with active or convalescent COVID-19. The DNA of the CDR3 is TGTGCCAGTAGTATAGCCGCGGGGCAGCCCCAGCATTTT. It translates to CASSIAAGQPQHF.